This TCR beta chain was sequenced during a study of blood T cell repertoires in COVID-19. The length of the CDR3 is 14 residues. CDR1 MNHEY and CDR2 SVGAGI come from the germline V gene. V was shortened by 11 bases and J by 0 bases, with 11 bases between the two germline ends. This table comes from immunoSEQ multiplex PCR, and its TCRdb copy is limited to in-frame clones, with some not included. The table lists fewer than 500,000 clones, roughly 90% of them singletons, with over 0.9% in the top ten. J is TRBJ1-6 and V is TRBV6-5; D is unclear. This TCR came from a woman in her 30s with acute COVID-19. Specimen: PBMCs or T cells enriched from blood (not recorded which). The CDR3 nucleotides read TGTGCCTCGGGCGGGGACTCCTATAATTCACCCCTCCACTTT. Its translation is CASGGDSYNSPLHF.